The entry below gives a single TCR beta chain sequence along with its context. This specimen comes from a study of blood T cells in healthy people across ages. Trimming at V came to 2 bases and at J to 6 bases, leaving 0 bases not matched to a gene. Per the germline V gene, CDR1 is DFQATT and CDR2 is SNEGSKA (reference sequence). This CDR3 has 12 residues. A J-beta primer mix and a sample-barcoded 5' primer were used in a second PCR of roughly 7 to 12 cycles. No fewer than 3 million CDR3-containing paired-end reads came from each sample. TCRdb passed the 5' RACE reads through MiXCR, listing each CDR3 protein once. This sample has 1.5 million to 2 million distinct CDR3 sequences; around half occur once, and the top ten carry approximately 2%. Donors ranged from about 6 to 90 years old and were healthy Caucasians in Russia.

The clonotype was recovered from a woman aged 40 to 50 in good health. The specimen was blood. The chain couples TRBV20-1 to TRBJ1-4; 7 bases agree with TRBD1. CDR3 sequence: CSARQGDEKLFF. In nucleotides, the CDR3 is TGCAGTGCTAGACAGGGGGATGAAAAACTGTTTTTT.